The rows below give T cell receptor beta chains drawn from one sample of a study of blood T cell repertoires in COVID-19. Libraries were prepared by immunoSEQ multiplex PCR; TCRdb keeps only in-frame clonotypes and omits some of them. The sample yields under 150,000 clones, 90% seen once. Input material: peripheral blood. The receptors originated from a human donor with active COVID-19. The donor label of this sample is uncertain. Each CDR3 is given with its conserved first and last residue. D genes are given only for firm matches. Only some rows state a clone size, as once, few, many or a class for expanded clones.

j_call d_call cdr3_length v_call clone_size cdr3_nt cdr3_aa
TRBJ2-3 - 13 TRBV4-1 - TGCGCCAGCAGCCAAACAGGGTCAGATACGCAGTATTTT CASSQTGSDTQYF
TRBJ1-3 - 12 TRBV3-1/TRBV3-2 - TGTGCCAGCAGCCAACAGAGAAACACCATATATTTT CASSQQRNTIYF
TRBJ1-1 TRBD1 14 TRBV2 - TGTGCCAGCAGTGTGACAGGGGGGTCCACTGAAGCTTTCTTT CASSVTGGSTEAFF
TRBJ2-3 - 14 TRBV7-8 - TGTGCCAGCATGGCTCGGGACATTGCAGATACGCAGTATTTT CASMARDIADTQYF
TRBJ2-5 - 14 TRBV27 once TGTGCCAGTAAGACTACCGGGAAACAAGAGACCCAGTACTTC CASKTTGKQETQYF
TRBJ2-2 TRBD2 18 TRBV6-4 - TGTGCCAGCAGTGACTCGACACGGGGGGGCCGGAACACCGGGGAGCTGTTTTTT CASSDSTRGGRNTGELFF
TRBJ1-4 TRBD1 17 TRBV4-3 - TGCGCCAGCAGCCAAGATCAAGGGGGCATCACTAATGAAAAACTGTTTTTT CASSQDQGGITNEKLFF
TRBJ2-7 - 14 TRBV30 - TGTGCCTGGGGTCTAGGGGCACTACTGCGGGAGCAGTACTTC CAWGLGALLREQYF
TRBJ2-7 TRBD1 22 TRBV6-2/TRBV6-3 - TGTGCCAGCATCCCCAGGGGACAGACCAGCCATCGGAACATTAATGGGGCCTACGAGCAGTACTTC CASIPRGQTSHRNINGAYEQYF
TRBJ1-1 - 13 TRBV12-5 - TGTGCTAGTGGTCAGGGGTCGAACACTGAAGCTTTCTTT CASGQGSNTEAFF
TRBJ2-1 TRBD2 16 TRBV4-1 - TGCGCCAGCAGCCAGACCCCTAGCGGGGCTAACAATGAGCAGTTCTTC CASSQTPSGANNEQFF
TRBJ2-3 - 16 TRBV14 - TGTGCCAGCAGCCAAGTTGCGGGGCTCAGCACAGATACGCAGTATTTT CASSQVAGLSTDTQYF
TRBJ1-1 - 15 TRBV5-6 - TGTGCCAGCAGCTTGTTTAGGGCGGGTCAATCTGCGGCTTTCTTT CASSLFRAGQSAAFF
TRBJ1-5 - 13 TRBV6-2/TRBV6-3 - TGTGCCAGCAGTTACGCGCTACATCAGCCCCAGCATTTT CASSYALHQPQHF
TRBJ2-7 - 15 TRBV1 - TGCACCAGCACCACCAAGCAAGGCGGCGGCGACGAGCAGTACTTC CTSTTKQGGGDEQYF
TRBJ1-2 - 11 TRBV6-6 - TGTGCCAGCAGCCCTTTGAGGGGCTACACCTTC CASSPLRGYTF
TRBJ2-7 TRBD1 12 TRBV19 - TGTGCCAGTAGCGGGACAGGGTTCGAGCAGTACTTC CASSGTGFEQYF
TRBJ1-1 TRBD1 18 TRBV19 - TGTGCCAGTAGTATCCAAGAGAACAGGGGCCGGGCGAACACTGAAGCTTTCTTT CASSIQENRGRANTEAFF
TRBJ1-5 - 13 TRBV4-3 - TGCGCCAGCAGCCAAGATAGTGGAGGGCCCCAGCATTTT CASSQDSGGPQHF
TRBJ2-1 - 10 TRBV30 - TGTGCCTGGAGTCACGGTGAGCAGTTCTTC CAWSHGEQFF
TRBJ1-1 TRBD1 14 TRBV5-1 - TGCGCCAGCAGCCGGGACAGGGGGCCTACTGAAGCTTTCTTT CASSRDRGPTEAFF
TRBJ2-5 TRBD2 16 TRBV4-2 - TGTGCCAGCAGCCTTTTTAGCGGGGGCGTTCGGGAGACCCAGTACTTC CASSLFSGGVRETQYF
TRBJ1-2 - 13 TRBV7-9 - TGTGCCAGCAGAGATGGGGGGAACTATGGCTACACCTTC CASRDGGNYGYTF
TRBJ1-1 - 13 TRBV5-1 - TGCGCCAGCAGCTTGAAAAGGGGCCAGCTGGCTTTCTTT CASSLKRGQLAFF
TRBJ1-2 - 15 TRBV6-5 once TGTGCCAGCAGTTACTCTGGCAGGGCCGGCTATGGCTACACCTTC CASSYSGRAGYGYTF
TRBJ1-1 - 13 TRBV19 - TGTGCCAGTAGTATACCCCGGAACACTGAAGCTTTCTTT CASSIPRNTEAFF
TRBJ1-4 - 14 TRBV28 - TGTGCCAGCAGGGGCGGGGGGGCTTATGAAAAACTGTTTTTT CASRGGGAYEKLFF
TRBJ2-3 - 12 TRBV5-6 - TGTGCCAGCAGAGGGGACACAGATACGCAGTATTTT CASRGDTDTQYF
TRBJ2-2 - 18 TRBV9 - TGTGCCAGCAGCGCGGAAGGAAGATGGCGGGGTAAAACCGGGGAGCTGTTTTTT CASSAEGRWRGKTGELFF
TRBJ2-5 TRBD1 11 TRBV6-6 - TGTGCCAGCAGGACAGGGATGACCCAGTACTTC CASRTGMTQYF
TRBJ1-2 - 14 TRBV5-4 - TGTGCCAGCAGCCCTGGACAGACGGGCTATGGCTACACCTTC CASSPGQTGYGYTF
TRBJ1-3 TRBD1 20 TRBV9 - TGTGCCAGCAGTGCAAGGCCAGGGGGCATCTCCACTTCCTCTGGAAACACCATATATTTT CASSARPGGISTSSGNTIYF
TRBJ2-5 TRBD2 15 TRBV7-8 - TGTGCCAGCAGCTTACTAGCGGGGAGTGGAGAGACCCAGTACTTC CASSLLAGSGETQYF
TRBJ2-2 - 16 TRBV7-6 - TGTGCCAGCAGCTTATTGCCCAGGCCGAACACCGGGGAGCTGTTTTTT CASSLLPRPNTGELFF
TRBJ2-3 TRBD1 16 TRBV6-2/TRBV6-3 - TGTGCCAGCAGTTACTCACAGGGGGCTAGCACAGATACGCAGTATTTT CASSYSQGASTDTQYF
TRBJ2-3 TRBD2 14 TRBV5-1 - TGCGCCAGCAGCTTCGCGGGGGGCGCAGATACGCAGTATTTT CASSFAGGADTQYF
TRBJ1-2 TRBD1 14 TRBV28 - TGTGCCAGCAGTACAGGGGGCGGACCGCATGGCTACACCTTC CASSTGGGPHGYTF
TRBJ1-5 TRBD1 15 TRBV7-9 - TGTGCCAGCAGCTTAGGGGCAGGGGGATATCAGCCCCAGCATTTT CASSLGAGGYQPQHF
TRBJ2-1 - 15 TRBV5-5 - TGTGCCAGCAGCTTGGGTCTAGGCCAGTTCAATGAGCAGTTCTTC CASSLGLGQFNEQFF